This T cell receptor (beta chain) was sequenced in a study of blood T cells in healthy people across ages. Study-level points and caveats: CMV status of donors was unknown, possibly confounding expanded clonotype changes.

Comments on this clonotype: Its antigen is unknown.

Then a second PCR, running about 6 to 12 cycles, was carried out with a sample-barcoded 5' primer and a J-beta primer mix. TCRdb re-called the 5' RACE reads with MiXCR, one entry per CDR3 protein. The sample records fewer than 700,000 distinct CDR3 sequences, roughly 48% being singletons. There are 16 residues in the CDR3. Germline V lookup: CDR1 SEHNR, CDR2 FQNEAQ (reference sequence). Unmatched junction bases numbered 11, after V lost 5 bases and J lost 7 bases. The sequenced sample consisted of blood. This receptor was taken from a man older than 75 in good health. This rearrangement joins TRBV7-9 to TRBJ1-6; 7 bases map to TRBD1. The CDR3 DNA reads as TGTGCCAGCAGCGAAGGCGGGACAGCATGGAATTCACCCCTCCACTTT. Translation: CASSEGGTAWNSPLHF.